The 17 T cell receptor beta chains below all came from one sample that was sequenced in a study of blood T cell repertoires in COVID-19. The assay was immunoSEQ multiplex PCR, and TCRdb's table has in-frame clones only and misses some. The sample lists about 95,000 clones, 89% occurring once. Sequences were obtained from peripheral blood. Source of these receptors: a man in his 60s with COVID-19, enrolled during active disease.

This chain uses TRBV5-6 with TRBJ1-4; D is perhaps TRBD1 (5 bases). This CDR3 comprises 15 residues. V was pared by 0 bases and J by 5 bases, with 11 bases between. CDR1 SGHDT and CDR2 YYEEEE come from the germline V gene. The CDR3 reads CASSLVGEGNEKLFF. The DNA for the CDR3 is TGTGCCAGCAGCTTGGTTGGGGAGGGGAATGAAAAACTGTTTTTT.

The chain combines TRBV11-3 with TRBJ1-1; D gene ambiguous. V gave up 8 bases and J gave up 9 bases, with 19 bases separating them. The CDR3 contains 13 residues. CDR1 and CDR2 from the germline V gene are SGHNT and YENEEA. CDR3 loop: CASCPAGVKKAFF. CDR3 DNA sequence: TGTGCCAGCTGCCCCGCCGGGGTAAAGAAAGCTTTCTTT.

The rearrangement joins TRBV19 to TRBJ2-7; 11 positions match TRBD2. With 6 bases clipped from V and 4 bases from J, the junction kept 11 bases outside the gene matches. There are 16 residues in the CDR3. CDR1 LNHDA and CDR2 SQIVND come from the germline V gene (reference sequence). The CDR3 loop is CASSSQLAGVGYEQYF. DNA for the CDR3: TGTGCCAGTAGCAGTCAACTAGCGGGAGTGGGGTACGAGCAGTACTTC.

V and J are TRBV6-4 and TRBJ2-1, with 9 bases fitting TRBD2. J gave up 6 bases and V 0 bases, and 3 bases lay outside the gene matches. CDR3 length equals 15 residues. Germline values: CDR1 MRHNA, CDR2 SNTAGT. CDR3 nucleotide sequence: TGTGCCAGCAGTGACTCAGCGGGAGGAGGCAATGAGCAGTTCTTC. It encodes CASSDSAGGGNEQFF.

The rearrangement uses TRBV5-8 and TRBJ1-4; D not resolved. V lost 4 bases to trimming and J lost 7 bases, with 14 bases between them. The CDR3 has 14 amino acids. The V gene's germline CDR1 is SGHTS and CDR2 YDEGEE. The CDR3 coding sequence is TGTGCCAGCAGCGAACCCCCGGAGATTGAAAAACTGTTTTTT. Encoded protein: CASSEPPEIEKLFF.

The rearrangement joins TRBV5-1 to TRBJ1-2; maybe TRBD1 (6 bases). V was clipped by 0 bases and J by 7 bases, with 19 bases between them. Germline assignment: CDR1 SGHRS and CDR2 YFSETQ. The CDR3 contains 16 residues. DNA of the CDR3: TGCGCCAGCAGCTTGGAGGGGGTCTCAGTAGAGGCTGGCTACACCTTC. It is translated as CASSLEGVSVEAGYTF.

This chain joins TRBV20-1 and TRBJ1-1; D is ambiguous. V lost 3 bases to trimming and J lost 5 bases, with 13 bases between them. Looked up from germline, CDR1 is DFQATT and CDR2 is SNEGSKA (reference sequence). The CDR3 has 13 amino acids. The CDR3 nucleotides read TGCAGTGCTAGTTACAATCTCAGGACTGAAGCTTTCTTT. It encodes CSASYNLRTEAFF.

This rearrangement joins TRBV18 to TRBJ2-3, with TRBD1 as a possible D gene (6 bases). Trimming removed 4 bases from V and 0 bases from J, with 8 bases in between. CDR3 length: 14 amino acids. Germline V gene lookup returns CDR1 KGHSH and CDR2 LQKENI. The CDR3 region is CASSLGQSTDTQYF. CDR3 in DNA: TGTGCCAGCTCACTAGGACAGAGCACAGATACGCAGTATTTT. Full variable domain (remainder filled in from reference TRBV18 and TRBJ2-3): NAGVMQNPRHLVRRRGQEARLRCSPMKGHSHVYWYRQLPEEGLKFMVYLQKENIIDESGMPKERFSAEFPKEGPSILRIQQVVRGDSAAYFCASSLGQSTDTQYFGPGTRLTVL.

The chain is built from TRBV7-2 and TRBJ2-3; D not certain. The CDR3 spans 13 residues. Trimming pared 5 bases from V and 5 bases from J, leaving 11 bases between. Germline loops: CDR1 SGHTA, CDR2 FQGNSA. The CDR3 here is CASSTGARDTQYF. The CDR3 nucleotides are TGTGCCAGCAGCACCGGAGCTCGAGATACGCAGTATTTT.

J is TRBJ1-6 and V is TRBV7-3; the D gene is possibly TRBD1 (5 bases). The length of the CDR3 is 14 residues. V was cut by 6 bases and J by 3 bases, with 9 bases left in between. The germline CDR1 and CDR2 sequences are SGHTA and FQGTGA. The CDR3 sequence: CASRADSYNSPLHF. DNA of the CDR3: TGTGCCAGCAGGGCCGACAGCTATAATTCACCCCTCCACTTT. Supplemented by reference TRBV7-3 and TRBJ1-6, the full variable domain reads GAGVSQTPSNKVTEKGKYVELRCDPISGHTALYWYRQSLGQGPEFLIYFQGTGAADDSGLPNDRFFAVRPEGSVSTLKIQRTERGDSAVYLCASRADSYNSPLHFGNGTRLTVT.

The chain couples TRBV18 to TRBJ1-5; no reliable D call. This CDR3 has 13 amino acids. The V gene lost 3 bases and the J gene lost 9 bases, with 12 bases spanning the gap. The germline V gene encodes CDR1 KGHSH and CDR2 LQKENI. The DNA of the CDR3 is TGTGCCAGCTCACCGGAGAGCGGACGGCCCCAGCATTTT. It is translated as CASSPESGRPQHF.

The chain has TRBV27 and TRBJ2-3; TRBD2 matches at 7 bases. The CDR3 is 15 residues long. The trim removed 3 bases at V and 10 bases at J, leaving 13 bases unmatched. Germline CDR1 MNHEY, CDR2 SMNVEV (reference sequence). CDR3 in amino acids: CASSFVSSGMYAQYF. In DNA, the CDR3 is TGTGCCAGCAGTTTCGTCTCCAGCGGGATGTACGCGCAGTATTTT.

This chain connects TRBV7-8 to TRBJ1-1, with 7 bases aligning to TRBD1. Germline trimming cut 3 bases from V and 1 base from J; bases unmatched to any gene: 2. The CDR3 length is 14 residues. Germline values: CDR1 SGHVS, CDR2 FQNEAQ. CDR3 sequence reads: CASSFGTANTEAFF. In DNA, the CDR3 is TGTGCCAGCAGCTTCGGGACAGCGAACACTGAAGCTTTCTTT.

The gene calls are TRBV2 and TRBJ1-1; D uncertain. Germline V lookup: CDR1 SNHLY, CDR2 FYNNEI. The CDR3 loop spans 12 amino acids. Trimming pared 6 bases from V and 0 bases from J, leaving 5 bases between. This CDR3 is CASRGMNTEAFF. The CDR3 DNA follows: TGTGCCAGCAGGGGCATGAACACTGAAGCTTTCTTT.

The chain has TRBV6-5 and TRBJ1-2; a weak D match, TRBD1 (5 bases). This CDR3 has 14 amino acids. Germline V CDR1 and CDR2: MNHEY, SVGAGI. V lost 6 bases to trimming and J lost 1 base, with 12 bases between them. Here the CDR3 reads CASSRLGGNYGYTF. As DNA, the CDR3 is TGTGCCAGCAGCCGGCTGGGGGGTAACTATGGCTACACCTTC.

The CDR3 is CSVGEVANYGYTF. In nucleotides, the CDR3 is TGCAGCGTTGGGGAGGTGGCTAACTATGGCTACACCTTC. The V gene is TRBV29-1, the J gene TRBJ1-2; D unresolved. Trimming cost V 4 bases and J 0 bases, with 9 bases left between them. CDR1 and CDR2 (germline): SQVTM, ANQGSEA. CDR3 size: 13 residues.

The chain employs TRBV19 and TRBJ2-2; perhaps TRBD2 as D (5 bases). V was pared by 11 bases and J by 6 bases, with 25 bases between. Per germline, CDR1 LNHDA and CDR2 SQIVND (reference sequence). The CDR3 runs 16 residues. In DNA form, the CDR3 reads TGTGCCTCAATGACGTCTAGTGGGAGAGCTTCCGGGGAGCTGTTTTTT. Translated: CASMTSSGRASGELFF.